The clone carrying this TCR beta chain showed up just once. The antigen remains undetermined. The data belong to a study of cytomegalovirus exposure and HLA in healthy donors. Regarding the study as a whole: Among immune exposure information, only CMV serostatus was available. Most TCR beta V segments were productive about 90% or about 30% of the time in an earlier analysis. A missense DCLRE1C variant was associated with V- and J-gene trimming of TCR beta chains in a later analysis, and an independent cohort replicated the association.

Both 60 Vbeta primers and 13 Jbeta primers went into the PCR. Measured with immunoSEQ multiplex PCR; TCRdb has only the in-frame clones, and not every one. Among over 200,000 clones listed, roughly 68% were seen once. The CDR3 is 13 amino acids. CDR1 is MNHEY, CDR2 SVGAGI, per germline. V dropped 5 bases and J dropped 4; count of bases not matched to a gene: 3. The sequencing input was PBMCs. This chain uses TRBV6-5 with TRBJ1-2, with 8 nucleotides matching TRBD1. This clonotype was obtained from a man aged 35 to 55 in good health and CMV-seropositive. As DNA, the CDR3 is TGTGCCAGCAGTGCGGGACAGGCCTATGGCTACACCTTC. It is translated as CASSAGQAYGYTF.